The T cell receptor (beta chain) described here comes from a study of blood T cell repertoires in COVID-19. Whole-study context: There were acute and convalescent COVID-19 samples, and they came from the United States, Italy and Spain. The analysed material was cDNA or gDNA that came from T cells, B-cell-depleted T cells, or PBMCs.

Trimming cost V 8 bases and J 3 bases; bases outside gene matches: 4. The CDR3 covers 13 residues. Germline CDR1 MNHEY, CDR2 SMNVEV (reference sequence). Source study methods: Amplified reference gene primers provided the basis for estimating nucleated cell counts. The method was immunoSEQ multiplex PCR; TCRdb's version includes in-frame clones alone and lacks a portion of them. V and J calls and clone size are given by that table; D and trimming were obtained from the DNA. The sample contains about 97,000 clones, just under 90% of which appear only once. The rearrangement links TRBV27 to TRBJ2-7; 10 positions match TRBD1. Sequencing input: peripheral blood. This TCR came from a human donor in a cohort sampled during active COVID-19. Here the CDR3 reads CASSRTGGYEQYF. CDR3 bases: TGTGCCAGCTCTCGGACAGGGGGCTACGAGCAGTACTTC.